Below, one TCR beta chain is given with its context. The antigen is not known. The record originates from a study of blood T cells in healthy people across ages. The wider study: For every two T cells, template switching captured about one barcoded beta molecule.

A second PCR, run for roughly 7 to 12 cycles, used a sample-barcoded 5' primer plus a J-beta primer mix. MiXCR, run by TCRdb on the 5' RACE reads, gives a single entry per CDR3 protein. The sample includes some 1 million distinct CDR3 sequences, less than 50% of them seen just once. Overall study results and limits: Lack of knowledge of donor CMV status possibly confounded expanded clonotype changes. More naive CD4+ cells and higher diversity marked long-lived donors relative to aged donors.

V was trimmed by 5 bases and J by 8 bases, leaving 16 bases between them. This CDR3 has 14 residues. Germline lookup yields CDR1 SGHVS and CDR2 FNYEAQ. The chain carries TRBV7-6 and TRBJ2-1; D unresolved. The sample was blood. The receptor was isolated from a woman in her fifties or sixties in good health. CDR3 DNA sequence: TGTGCCAGCAGCCCCGGGTTGGCTAGGCATGAGCAGTTCTTC. This translates into CASSPGLARHEQFF.